What follows is one T cell receptor (beta chain) and its context. A much larger clone lies a single base off, so this may be a read error. This entry belongs to a study of early T cells in non-severe SARS-CoV-2 infection. Study context: Bulk RNA taken from unsorted whole blood was sequenced, leaving chains unpaired.

A single record per CDR3 protein comes from TCRdb applying MiXCR to the 5' RACE reads. This sample has about 120,000 distinct CDR3 sequences, with around 13% found just once. This receptor was taken from an adult who was a healthcare worker with PCR-confirmed SARS-CoV-2 infection or an uninfected control (not recorded which). The specimen comprised whole blood, sampled at baseline.

This chain's CDR3 is CASSEALPGGNSALHF. CDR3 bases: TGTGCCAGCAGTGAAGCTTTGCCAGGCGGGAATTCAGCCCTCCACTTT. The V gene is TRBV6-1, the J gene TRBJ1-6; D is unclear. Germline V gives CDR1 MNHNS, CDR2 SASEGT. CDR3 length: 16 amino acids.